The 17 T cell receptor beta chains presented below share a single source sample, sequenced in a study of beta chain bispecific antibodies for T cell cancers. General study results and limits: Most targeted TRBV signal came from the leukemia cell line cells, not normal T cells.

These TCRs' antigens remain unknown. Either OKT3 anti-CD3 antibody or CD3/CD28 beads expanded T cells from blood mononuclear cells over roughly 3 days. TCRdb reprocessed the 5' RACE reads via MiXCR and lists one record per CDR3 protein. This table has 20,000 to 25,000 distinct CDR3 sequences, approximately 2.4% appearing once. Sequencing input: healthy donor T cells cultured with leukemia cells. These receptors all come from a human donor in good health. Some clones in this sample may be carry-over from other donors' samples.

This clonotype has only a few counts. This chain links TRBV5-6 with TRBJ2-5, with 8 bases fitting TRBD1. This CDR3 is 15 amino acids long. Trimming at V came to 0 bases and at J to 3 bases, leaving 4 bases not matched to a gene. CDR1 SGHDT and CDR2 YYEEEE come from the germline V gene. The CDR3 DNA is TGTGCCAGCAGCTTGGCGGGGACAGGTGAAGAGACCCAGTACTTC. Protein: CASSLAGTGEETQYF.

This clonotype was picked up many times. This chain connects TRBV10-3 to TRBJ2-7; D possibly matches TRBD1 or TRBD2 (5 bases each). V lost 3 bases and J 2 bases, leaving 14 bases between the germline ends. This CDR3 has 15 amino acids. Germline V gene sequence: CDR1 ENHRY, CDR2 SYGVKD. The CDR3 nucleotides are TGTGCCATCAGTGATCCGTGGGACCGACCCTACGAGCAGTACTTC. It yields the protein CAISDPWDRPYEQYF.

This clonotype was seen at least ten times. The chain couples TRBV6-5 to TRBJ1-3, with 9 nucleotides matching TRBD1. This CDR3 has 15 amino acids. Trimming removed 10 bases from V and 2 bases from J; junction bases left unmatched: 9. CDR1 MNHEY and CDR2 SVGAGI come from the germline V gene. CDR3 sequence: CATTRDRAAGNTIYF. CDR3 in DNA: TGTGCCACCACCCGGGACAGGGCTGCTGGAAACACCATATATTTT.

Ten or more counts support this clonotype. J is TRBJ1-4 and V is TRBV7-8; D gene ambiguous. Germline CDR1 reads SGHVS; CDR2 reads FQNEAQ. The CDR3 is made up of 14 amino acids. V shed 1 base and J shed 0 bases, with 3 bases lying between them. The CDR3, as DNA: TGTGCCAGCAGCTTAGACTCAACTAATGAAAAACTGTTTTTT. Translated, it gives CASSLDSTNEKLFF.

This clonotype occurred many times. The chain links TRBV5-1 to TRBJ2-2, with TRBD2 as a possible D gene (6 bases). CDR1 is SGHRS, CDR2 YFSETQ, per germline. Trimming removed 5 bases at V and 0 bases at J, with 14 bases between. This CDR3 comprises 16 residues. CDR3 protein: CASSSGTGANTGELFF. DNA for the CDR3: TGCGCCAGCAGTTCCGGGACGGGGGCGAACACCGGGGAGCTGTTTTTT. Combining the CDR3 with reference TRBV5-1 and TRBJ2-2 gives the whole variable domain KAGVTQTPRYLIKTRGQQVTLSCSPISGHRSVSWYQQTPGQGLQFLFEYFSETQRNKGNFPGRFSGRQFSNSRSEMNVSTLELGDSALYLCASSSGTGANTGELFFGEGSRLTVL.

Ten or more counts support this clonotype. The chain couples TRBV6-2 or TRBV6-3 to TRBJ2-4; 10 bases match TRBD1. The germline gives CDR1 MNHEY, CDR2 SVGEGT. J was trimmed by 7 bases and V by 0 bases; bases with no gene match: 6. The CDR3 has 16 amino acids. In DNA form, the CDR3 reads TGTGCCAGCAGTTACTCTGGGACAGGGGCCGGGAACATTCAGTACTTC. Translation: CASSYSGTGAGNIQYF.

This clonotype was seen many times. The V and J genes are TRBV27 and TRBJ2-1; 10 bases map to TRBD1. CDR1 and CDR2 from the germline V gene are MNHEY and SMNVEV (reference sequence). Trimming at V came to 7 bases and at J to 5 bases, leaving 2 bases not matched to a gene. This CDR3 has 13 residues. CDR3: CASMDRGDNEQFF. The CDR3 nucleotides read TGTGCCAGCATGGACAGGGGGGACAATGAGCAGTTCTTC.

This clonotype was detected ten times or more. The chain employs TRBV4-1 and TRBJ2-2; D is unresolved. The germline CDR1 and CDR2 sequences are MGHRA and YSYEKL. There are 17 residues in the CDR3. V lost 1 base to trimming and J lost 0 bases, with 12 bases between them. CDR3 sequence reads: CASSQVKAGSNTGELFF. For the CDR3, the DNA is TGCGCCAGCAGCCAAGTAAAGGCAGGCTCGAACACCGGGGAGCTGTTTTTT.

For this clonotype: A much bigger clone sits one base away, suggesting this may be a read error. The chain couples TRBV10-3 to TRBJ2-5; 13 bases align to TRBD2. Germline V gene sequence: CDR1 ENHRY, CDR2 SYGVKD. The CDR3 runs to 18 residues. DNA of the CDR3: TGTGCCATCAGTGAGTCGCGACTAGCGGGGGGCCCCCAAGGGACCCAGTACTTC. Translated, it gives CAISESRLAGGPQGTQYF.

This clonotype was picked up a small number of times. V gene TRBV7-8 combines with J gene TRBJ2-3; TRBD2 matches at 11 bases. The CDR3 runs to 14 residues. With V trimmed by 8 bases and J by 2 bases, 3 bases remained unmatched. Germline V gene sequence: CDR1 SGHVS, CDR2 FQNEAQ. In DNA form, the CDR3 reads TGTGCCAGCGCACTAGCGGGGGCCACAGATACGCAGTATTTT. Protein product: CASALAGATDTQYF.

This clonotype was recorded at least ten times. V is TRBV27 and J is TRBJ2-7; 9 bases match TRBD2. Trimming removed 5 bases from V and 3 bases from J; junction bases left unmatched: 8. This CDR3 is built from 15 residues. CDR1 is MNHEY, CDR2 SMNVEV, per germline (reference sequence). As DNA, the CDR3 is TGTGCCAGCAGTCTCAGCGGGGGGCCCTTCTACGAGCAGTACTTC. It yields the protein CASSLSGGPFYEQYF.

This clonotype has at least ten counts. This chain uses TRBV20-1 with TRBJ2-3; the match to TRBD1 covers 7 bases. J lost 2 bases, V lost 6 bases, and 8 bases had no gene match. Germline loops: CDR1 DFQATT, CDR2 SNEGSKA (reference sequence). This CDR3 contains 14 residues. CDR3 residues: CSANGQDPTDTQYF. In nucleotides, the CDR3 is TGCAGTGCAAACGGACAGGACCCCACAGATACGCAGTATTTT.

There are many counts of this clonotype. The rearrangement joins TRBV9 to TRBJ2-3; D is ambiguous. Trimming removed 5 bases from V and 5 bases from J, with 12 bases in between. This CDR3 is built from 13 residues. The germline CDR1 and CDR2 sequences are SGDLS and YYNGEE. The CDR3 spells CASRSSVEDTQYF. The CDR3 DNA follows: TGTGCCAGCAGATCATCAGTCGAAGATACGCAGTATTTT.

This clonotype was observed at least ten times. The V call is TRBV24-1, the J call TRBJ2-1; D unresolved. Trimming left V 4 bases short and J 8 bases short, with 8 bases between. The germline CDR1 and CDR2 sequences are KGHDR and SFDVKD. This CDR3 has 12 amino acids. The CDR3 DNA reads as TGTGCCACCAGTGAGTTGGGCGATGAGCAGTTCTTC. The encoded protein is CATSELGDEQFF.

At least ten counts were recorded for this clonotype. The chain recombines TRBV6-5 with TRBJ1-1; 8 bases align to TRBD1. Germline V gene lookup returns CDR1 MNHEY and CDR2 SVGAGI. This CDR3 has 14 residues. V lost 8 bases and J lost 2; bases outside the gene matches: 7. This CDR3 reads CASGETGDNTEAFF. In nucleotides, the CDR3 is TGTGCCAGCGGGGAGACAGGGGATAACACTGAAGCTTTCTTT.

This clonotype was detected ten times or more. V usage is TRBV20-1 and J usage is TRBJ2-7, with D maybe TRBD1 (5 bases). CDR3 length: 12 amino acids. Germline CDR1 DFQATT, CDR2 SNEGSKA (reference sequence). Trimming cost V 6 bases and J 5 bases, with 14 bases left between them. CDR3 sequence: CSATTMTDEQYF. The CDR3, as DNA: TGCAGTGCAACTACAATGACAGACGAGCAGTACTTC.

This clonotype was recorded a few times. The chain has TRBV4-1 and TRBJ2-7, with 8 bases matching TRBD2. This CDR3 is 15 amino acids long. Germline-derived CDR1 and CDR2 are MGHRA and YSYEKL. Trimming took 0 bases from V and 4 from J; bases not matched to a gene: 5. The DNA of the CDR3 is TGCGCCAGCAGCCAAGATGGGGCGGGGGGTTACGAGCAGTACTTC. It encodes CASSQDGAGGYEQYF.